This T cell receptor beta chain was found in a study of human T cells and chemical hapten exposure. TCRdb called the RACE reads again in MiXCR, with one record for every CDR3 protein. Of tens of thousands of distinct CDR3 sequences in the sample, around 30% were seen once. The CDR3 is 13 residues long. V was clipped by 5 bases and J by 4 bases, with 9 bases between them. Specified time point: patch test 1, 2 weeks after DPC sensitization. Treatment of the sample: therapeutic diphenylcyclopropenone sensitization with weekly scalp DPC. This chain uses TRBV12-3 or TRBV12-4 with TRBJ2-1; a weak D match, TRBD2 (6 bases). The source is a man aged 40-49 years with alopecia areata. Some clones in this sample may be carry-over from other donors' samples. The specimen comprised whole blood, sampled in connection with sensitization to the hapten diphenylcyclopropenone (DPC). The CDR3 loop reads CASSQDYYNEQFF. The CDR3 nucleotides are TGTGCCAGCAGTCAGGACTATTACAATGAGCAGTTCTTC.